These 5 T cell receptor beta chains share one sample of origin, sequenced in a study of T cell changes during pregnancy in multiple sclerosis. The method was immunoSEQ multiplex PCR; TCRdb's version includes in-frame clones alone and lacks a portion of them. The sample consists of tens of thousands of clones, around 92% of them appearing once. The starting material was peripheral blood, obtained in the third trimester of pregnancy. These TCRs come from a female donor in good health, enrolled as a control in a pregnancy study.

This CDR3 is CASSARTGGATGELFF. The CDR3 DNA is TGTGCCAGCAGCGCTCGGACAGGGGGCGCCACCGGGGAGCTGTTTTTT. This rearrangement joins TRBV11-1 to TRBJ2-2; the match to TRBD1 covers 11 bases. The V segment lost 5 bases and the J segment 4 bases; nucleotides outside the gene matches: 6. This CDR3 region has 16 residues. CDR1 is SGHAT and CDR2 is FQDESV in the germline V gene (reference sequence).

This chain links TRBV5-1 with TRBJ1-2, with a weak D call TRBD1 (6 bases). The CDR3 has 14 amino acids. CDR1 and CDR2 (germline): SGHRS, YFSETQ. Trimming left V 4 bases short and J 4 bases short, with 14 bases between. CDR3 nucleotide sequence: TGCGCCAGCAGCCCGCAACAGGGTTTCTATGGCTACACCTTC. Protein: CASSPQQGFYGYTF.

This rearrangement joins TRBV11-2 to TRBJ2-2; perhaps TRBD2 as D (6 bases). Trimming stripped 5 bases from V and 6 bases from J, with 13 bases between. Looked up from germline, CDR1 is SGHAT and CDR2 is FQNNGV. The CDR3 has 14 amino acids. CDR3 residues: CASSQGGKPGELFF. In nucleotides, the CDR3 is TGTGCCAGCAGCCAGGGCGGGAAACCCGGGGAGCTGTTTTTT.

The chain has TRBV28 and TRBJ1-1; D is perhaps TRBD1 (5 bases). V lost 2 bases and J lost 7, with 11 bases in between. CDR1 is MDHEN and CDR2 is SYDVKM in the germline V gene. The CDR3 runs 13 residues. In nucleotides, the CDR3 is TGTGCCAGCAGTTTAGGGGGAGGGCTTGAAGCTTTCTTT. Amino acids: CASSLGGGLEAFF.

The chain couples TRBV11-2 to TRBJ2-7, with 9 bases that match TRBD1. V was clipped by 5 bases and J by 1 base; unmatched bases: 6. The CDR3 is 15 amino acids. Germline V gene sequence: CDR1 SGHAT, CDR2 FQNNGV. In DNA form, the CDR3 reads TGTGCCAGCAGCCTCGCCGGGACAGGGTCCTACGAGCAGTACTTC. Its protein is CASSLAGTGSYEQYF.